This T cell receptor (beta chain) was recorded in a study of T-cell memory formation after mild COVID-19. At the level of the study: TCR clustering was largely donor specific.

This clonotype was recorded a few times. Its specificity is not known. The study, taken as a whole, reports: Clones contracting day 15 to 85 were balanced CD4/CD8; later expanders leaned CD4+. Second-wave clones with a day 37 peak had unconfirmed SARS-CoV-2 specificity.

TCRdb passed the 5' RACE reads through MiXCR, listing each CDR3 protein once. The table includes approximately 44,000 distinct CDR3 sequences, about 7.1% detected once. The sequenced sample consisted of PBMCs or a T cell subset sorted from them (not recorded which). The sequence was obtained from a man younger than 30 who had mild COVID-19 (a few samples of this study predate the infection). Cell type and time point are not known.

The CDR3 bases are TGTGCCAGCAGTTCGGACGTGGATGGGGGGGCCAATCAGCCCCAGCATTTT. Its translation is CASSSDVDGGANQPQHF. J is TRBJ1-5 and V is TRBV6-7; possible D gene TRBD1, 6 bases. TRBV6-7 falls under the ORF class, with uncertain function. The V end lost 4 bases, the J end lost 3 bases, and 19 bases lay between the germline ends. The CDR3 covers 17 residues.